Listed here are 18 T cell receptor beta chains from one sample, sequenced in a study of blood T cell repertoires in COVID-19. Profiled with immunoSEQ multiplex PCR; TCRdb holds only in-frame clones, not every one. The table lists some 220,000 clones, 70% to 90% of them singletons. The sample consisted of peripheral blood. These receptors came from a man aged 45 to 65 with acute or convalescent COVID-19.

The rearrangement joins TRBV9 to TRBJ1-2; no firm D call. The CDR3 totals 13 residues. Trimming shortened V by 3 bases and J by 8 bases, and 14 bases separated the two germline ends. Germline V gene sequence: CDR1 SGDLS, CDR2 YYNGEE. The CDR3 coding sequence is TGTGCCAGCAGCGCTAGACCCGCGGGCGGCTACACCTTC. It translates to CASSARPAGGYTF.

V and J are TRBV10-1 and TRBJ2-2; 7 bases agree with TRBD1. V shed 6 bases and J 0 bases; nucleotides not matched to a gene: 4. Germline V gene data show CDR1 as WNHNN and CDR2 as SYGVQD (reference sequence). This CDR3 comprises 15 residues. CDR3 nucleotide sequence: TGCGCCAGCAGCCCCGGGACAGCGAACACCGGGGAGCTGTTTTTT. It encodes CASSPGTANTGELFF.

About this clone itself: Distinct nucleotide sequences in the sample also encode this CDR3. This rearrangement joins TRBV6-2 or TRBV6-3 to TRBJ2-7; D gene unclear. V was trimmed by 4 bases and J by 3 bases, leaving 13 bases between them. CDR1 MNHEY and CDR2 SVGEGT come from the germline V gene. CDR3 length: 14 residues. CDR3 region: CASSSRGRRYEQYF. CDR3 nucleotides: TGTGCCAGCAGTTCTCGAGGAAGACGCTACGAGCAGTACTTC.

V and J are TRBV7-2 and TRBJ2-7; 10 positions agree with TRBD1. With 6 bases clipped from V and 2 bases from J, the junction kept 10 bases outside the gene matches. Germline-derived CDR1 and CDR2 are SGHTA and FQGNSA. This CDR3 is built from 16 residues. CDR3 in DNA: TGTGCCAGCAGGACCGTCGGGACAGGGGATGCCTACGAGCAGTACTTC. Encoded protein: CASRTVGTGDAYEQYF.

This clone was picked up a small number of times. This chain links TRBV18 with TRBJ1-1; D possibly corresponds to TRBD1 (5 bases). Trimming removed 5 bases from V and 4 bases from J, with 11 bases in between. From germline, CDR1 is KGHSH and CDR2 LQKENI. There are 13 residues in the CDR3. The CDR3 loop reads CASSTQGGTEAFF. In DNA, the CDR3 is TGTGCCAGCTCAACTCAGGGAGGCACTGAAGCTTTCTTT.

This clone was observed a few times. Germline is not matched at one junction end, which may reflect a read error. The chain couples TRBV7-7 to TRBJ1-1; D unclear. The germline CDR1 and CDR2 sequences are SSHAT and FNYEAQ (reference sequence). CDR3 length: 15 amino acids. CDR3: CASSPSELLGTEAFF. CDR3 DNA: TGTGCTAGCAGCCCCTCGGAATTGCTAGGCACTGAAGCTTTCTTT.

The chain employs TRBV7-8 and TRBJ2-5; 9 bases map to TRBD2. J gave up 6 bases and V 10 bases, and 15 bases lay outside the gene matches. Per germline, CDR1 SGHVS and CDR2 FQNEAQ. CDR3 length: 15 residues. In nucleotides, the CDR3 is TGTGCCACCAGGAGGGAGCGGGGGGTGGGAAAGACCCAGTACTTC. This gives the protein CATRRERGVGKTQYF.

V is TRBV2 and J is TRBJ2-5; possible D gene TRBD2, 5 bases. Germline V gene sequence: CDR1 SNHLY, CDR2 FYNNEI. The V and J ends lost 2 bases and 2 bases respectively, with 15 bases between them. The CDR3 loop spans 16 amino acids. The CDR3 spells CASSEQAAEVQETQYF. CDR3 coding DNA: TGTGCCAGCAGTGAACAGGCAGCGGAAGTACAAGAGACCCAGTACTTC.

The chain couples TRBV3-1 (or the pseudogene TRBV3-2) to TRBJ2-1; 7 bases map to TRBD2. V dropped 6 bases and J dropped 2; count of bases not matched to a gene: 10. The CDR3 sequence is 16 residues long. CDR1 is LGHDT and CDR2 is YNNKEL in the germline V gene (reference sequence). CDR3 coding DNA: TGTGCCAGCAGTCTAAATGGGGAGGGCCCCTACAATGAGCAGTTCTTC. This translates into CASSLNGEGPYNEQFF.

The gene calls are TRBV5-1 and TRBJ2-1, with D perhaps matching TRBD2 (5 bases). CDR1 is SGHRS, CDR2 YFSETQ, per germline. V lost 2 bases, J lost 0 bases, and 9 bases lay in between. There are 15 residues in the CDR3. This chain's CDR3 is CASSLADPSYNEQFF. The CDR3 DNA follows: TGCGCCAGCAGCTTAGCGGACCCCTCCTACAATGAGCAGTTCTTC. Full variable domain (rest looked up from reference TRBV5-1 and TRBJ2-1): KAGVTQTPRYLIKTRGQQVTLSCSPISGHRSVSWYQQTPGQGLQFLFEYFSETQRNKGNFPGRFSGRQFSNSRSEMNVSTLELGDSALYLCASSLADPSYNEQFFGPGTRLTVL.

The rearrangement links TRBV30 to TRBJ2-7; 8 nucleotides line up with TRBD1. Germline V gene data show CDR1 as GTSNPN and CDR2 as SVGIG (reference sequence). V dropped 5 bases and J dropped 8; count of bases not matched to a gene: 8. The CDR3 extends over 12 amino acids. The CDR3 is CAWEAGTGKQYF. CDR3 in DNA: TGTGCCTGGGAAGCCGGGACAGGCAAGCAGTACTTC.

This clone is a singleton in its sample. The CDR3 here is CASSLEAVRGKGYTF. CDR3 sequence (DNA): TGTGCCAGCAGCTTGGAAGCTGTCAGGGGCAAAGGCTACACCTTC. V and J are TRBV5-5 and TRBJ1-2, with a weak D call TRBD1 (6 bases). Germline V gene lookup returns CDR1 SGHKS and CDR2 YYEKEE (reference sequence). This CDR3 comprises 15 residues. V lost 0 bases and J 8 bases, leaving 17 bases between the germline ends.

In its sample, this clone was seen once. The CDR3 sequence is CASSANEQFF. The CDR3, as DNA: TGTGCCAGCAGTGCGAATGAGCAGTTCTTC. The chain combines TRBV25-1 with TRBJ2-1; D gene ambiguous. This CDR3 comprises 10 residues. Trimming took off 4 bases at V and 7 bases at J, with 2 bases between the two ends. Germline V gives CDR1 MGHDK, CDR2 SYGVNS.

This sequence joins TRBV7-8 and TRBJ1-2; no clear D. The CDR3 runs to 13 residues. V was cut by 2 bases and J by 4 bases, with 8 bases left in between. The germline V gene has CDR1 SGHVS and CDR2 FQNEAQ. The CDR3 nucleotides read TGTGCCAGCAGCTTAACAGTCGTCTATGGCTACACCTTC. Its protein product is CASSLTVVYGYTF.

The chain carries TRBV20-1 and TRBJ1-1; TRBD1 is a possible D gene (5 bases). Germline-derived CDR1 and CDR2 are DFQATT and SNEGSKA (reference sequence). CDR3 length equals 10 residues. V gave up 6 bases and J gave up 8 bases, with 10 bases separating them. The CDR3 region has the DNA TGCAGTGCAGTAAGGGGAGAAGCTTTCTTT. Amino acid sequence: CSAVRGEAFF.

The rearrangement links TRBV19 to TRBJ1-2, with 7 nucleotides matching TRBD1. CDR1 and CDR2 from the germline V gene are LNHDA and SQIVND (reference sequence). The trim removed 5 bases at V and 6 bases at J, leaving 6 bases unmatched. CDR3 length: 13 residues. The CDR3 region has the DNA TGTGCCAGTAGTTCTCGACAGGGAGATGGCTACACCTTC. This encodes CASSSRQGDGYTF.

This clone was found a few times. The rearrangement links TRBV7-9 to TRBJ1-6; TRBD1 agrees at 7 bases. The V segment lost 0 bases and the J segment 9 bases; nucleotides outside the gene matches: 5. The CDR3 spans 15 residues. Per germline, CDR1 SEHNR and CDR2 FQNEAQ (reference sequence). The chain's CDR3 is CASSLAQGVASPLHF. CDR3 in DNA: TGTGCCAGCAGCTTAGCGCAGGGGGTCGCTTCACCCCTCCACTTT.

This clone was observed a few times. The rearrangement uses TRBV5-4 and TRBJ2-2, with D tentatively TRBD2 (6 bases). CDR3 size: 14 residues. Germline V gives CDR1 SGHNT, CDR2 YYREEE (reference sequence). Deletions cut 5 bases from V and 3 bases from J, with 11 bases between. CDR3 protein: CASREGGHTGELFF. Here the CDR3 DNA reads TGTGCCAGCAGGGAGGGTGGGCACACCGGGGAGCTGTTTTTT.